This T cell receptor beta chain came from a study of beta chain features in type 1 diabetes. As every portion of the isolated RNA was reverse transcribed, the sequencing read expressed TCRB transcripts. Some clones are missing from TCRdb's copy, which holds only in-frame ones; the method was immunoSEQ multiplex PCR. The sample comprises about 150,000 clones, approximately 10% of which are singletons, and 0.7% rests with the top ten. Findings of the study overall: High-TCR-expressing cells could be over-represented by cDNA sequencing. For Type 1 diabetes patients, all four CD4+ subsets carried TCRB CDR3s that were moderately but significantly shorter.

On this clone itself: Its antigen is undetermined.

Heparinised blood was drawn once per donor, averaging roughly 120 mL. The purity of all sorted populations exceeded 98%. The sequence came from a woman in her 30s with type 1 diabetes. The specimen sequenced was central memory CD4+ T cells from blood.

CDR3 region: CASSLRSENSGANVLTF. CDR3 DNA: TGCGCCAGCAGCTTGCGCAGCGAAAACTCTGGGGCCAACGTCCTGACTTTC. The rearrangement uses TRBV5-1 and TRBJ2-6; no reliable D call. The CDR3 is 17 amino acids. V lost 1 base and J lost 0, with 11 bases in between. The V gene's germline CDR1 is SGHRS and CDR2 YFSETQ.